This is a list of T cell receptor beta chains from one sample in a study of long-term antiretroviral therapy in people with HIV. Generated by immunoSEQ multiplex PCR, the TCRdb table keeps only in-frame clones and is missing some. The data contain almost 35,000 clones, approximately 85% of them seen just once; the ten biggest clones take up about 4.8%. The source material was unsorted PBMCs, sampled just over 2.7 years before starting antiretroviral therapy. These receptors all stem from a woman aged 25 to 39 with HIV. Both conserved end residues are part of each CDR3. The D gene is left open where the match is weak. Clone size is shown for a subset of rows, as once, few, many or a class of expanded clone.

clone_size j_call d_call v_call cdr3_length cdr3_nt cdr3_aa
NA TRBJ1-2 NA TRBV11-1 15 TGTGCCAGCAGCGAGAGCTGGGGAGCGGGATATGGCTACACCTTC CASSESWGAGYGYTF
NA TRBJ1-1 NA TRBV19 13 TGTGCCAGTAAAAGTCAAGGGAACACTGAAGCTTTCTTT CASKSQGNTEAFF
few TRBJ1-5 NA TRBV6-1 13 TGTGCCAGCAGCGGGGGGAGCAATCAGCCCCAGCATTTT CASSGGSNQPQHF
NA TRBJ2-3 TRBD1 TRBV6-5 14 TGTGCCAGCAGTCCGACAGGGCCCACAGATACGCAGTATTTT CASSPTGPTDTQYF
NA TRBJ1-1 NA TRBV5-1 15 TGCGCCAGCAGCTTGTATGCCAGATTGAACACTGAAGCTTTCTTT CASSLYARLNTEAFF
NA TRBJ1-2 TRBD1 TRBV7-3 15 TGTGCCAGCAGCTTAAACCCAGGGGGAATGGATGGCTACACCTTC CASSLNPGGMDGYTF
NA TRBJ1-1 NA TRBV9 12 TGTGCCAGCAGCGTAGAGGGGGGAAAAGCTTTCTTT CASSVEGGKAFF
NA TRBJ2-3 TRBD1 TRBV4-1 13 TGCGCCAGCAGCGGACAGGGTTTCGATACGCAGTATTTT CASSGQGFDTQYF
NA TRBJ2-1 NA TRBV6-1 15 TGTGCCAGCAGTGGACCGGTGGCGGGTTACAATGAGCAGTTCTTC CASSGPVAGYNEQFF
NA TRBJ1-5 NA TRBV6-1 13 TGTGCCAGCAGTGAAATCGGTTCACGGCCCCAGCATTTT CASSEIGSRPQHF
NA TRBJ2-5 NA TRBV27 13 TGTGCCAGCAGTTACCGGGCCGAGAGGACCCAGTACTTC CASSYRAERTQYF
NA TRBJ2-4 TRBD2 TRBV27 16 TGTGCCAGCAGACAAGCGGGGGGGCCAACCACAAACATTCAGTACTTC CASRQAGGPTTNIQYF
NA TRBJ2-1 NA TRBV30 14 TGTGCCTGGGATAGTGGTAAGATAGGCAATGAGCAGTTCTTC CAWDSGKIGNEQFF
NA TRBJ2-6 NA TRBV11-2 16 TGTGCCAGCAGCTTAGTCAAGGGTCCTGGGGCCAACGTCCTGACTTTC CASSLVKGPGANVLTF
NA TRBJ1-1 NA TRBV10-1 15 TGCGCCAGCAGTGAGTCCAATCTAGGGAACACTGAAGCTTTCTTT CASSESNLGNTEAFF
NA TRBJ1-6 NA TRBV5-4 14 TGTGCCAGCACCCGGACGGAATCAAATTCACCCCTCCACTTT CASTRTESNSPLHF
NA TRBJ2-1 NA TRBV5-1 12 TGCGCCAGCAGCTTGGCCGGGAATGAGCAGTTCTTC CASSLAGNEQFF
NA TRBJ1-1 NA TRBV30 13 TGTGCCTGGTTTACGGAGGAGAACACTGAAGCTTTCTTT CAWFTEENTEAFF
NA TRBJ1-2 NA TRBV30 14 TGTGCCGGACTCCCGCCAGGTCGAGTCTATGGCTACACCTTC CAGLPPGRVYGYTF
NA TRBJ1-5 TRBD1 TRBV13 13 TGTGCCAGCAGCTCCGGACAGGAACAACTCCAGCATTTT CASSSGQEQLQHF
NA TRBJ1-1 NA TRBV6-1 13 TGTGCCAGCAGTGCCTGGACGCGCATTGAAGCTTTCTTT CASSAWTRIEAFF
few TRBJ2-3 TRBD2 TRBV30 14 TGTGCCTGGGAAGCGGGGGTATTCACAGATACGCAGTATTTT CAWEAGVFTDTQYF
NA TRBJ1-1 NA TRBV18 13 TGTGCCAGCTCACCCCCCGGGCAGACTGAAGCTTTCTTT CASSPPGQTEAFF
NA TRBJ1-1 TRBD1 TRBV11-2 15 TGTGCCAGCAGCCCAGGACAGGGGTTGGTCACTGAAGCTTTCTTT CASSPGQGLVTEAFF
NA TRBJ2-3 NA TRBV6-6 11 TGTGCCAGCATAGCGGCGGATACGCAGTATTTT CASIAADTQYF
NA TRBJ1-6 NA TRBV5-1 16 TGCGCCAGCAGCTTTCGGAGGAGCTCCTATAATTCACCCCTCCACTTT CASSFRRSSYNSPLHF
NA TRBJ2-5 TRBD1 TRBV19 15 TGTGCCAGTAGTTATCGGGCAGGGGGCTGGGAGACCCAGTACTTC CASSYRAGGWETQYF
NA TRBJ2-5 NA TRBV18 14 TGTGCCAGCTCACCAATAAAGGGCCAAGAGACCCAGTACTTC CASSPIKGQETQYF
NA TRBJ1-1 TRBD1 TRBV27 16 TGTGCCAGCAGTCCGATGACAGGGTCCATGAACACTGAAGCTTTCTTT CASSPMTGSMNTEAFF
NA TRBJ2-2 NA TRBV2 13 TGTGCCAGCAGACCTAGCGCCACCGGGGAGCTGTTTTTT CASRPSATGELFF
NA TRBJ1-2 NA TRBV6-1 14 TGTGCCAGCAGTGGTGGTGGGGCAGGAGATGGCTACACCTTC CASSGGGAGDGYTF
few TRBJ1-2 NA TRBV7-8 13 TGTGCCAGCAGCTTGACAGCTAACTATGGCTACACCTTC CASSLTANYGYTF
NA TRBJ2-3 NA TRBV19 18 TGTGCCAGTAGTATTGGGTCCTCGGGGGGCTGGAGCACAGATACGCAGTATTTT CASSIGSSGGWSTDTQYF
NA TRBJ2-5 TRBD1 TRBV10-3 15 TGTGCCATCAGTGCCGGGACAGCGTACCAAGAGACCCAGTACTTC CAISAGTAYQETQYF
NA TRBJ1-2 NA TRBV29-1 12 TGCAGCATAGCAACAAGCAGCTATGGCTACACCTTC CSIATSSYGYTF
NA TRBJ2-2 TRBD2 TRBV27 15 TGTGCCAGCAGCCCGGGACTAGCGGGGCCCGGGGAGCTGTTTTTT CASSPGLAGPGELFF
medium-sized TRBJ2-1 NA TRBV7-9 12 TGTGCCAGCAGCCCTACCCCCCATGAGCAGTTCTTC CASSPTPHEQFF
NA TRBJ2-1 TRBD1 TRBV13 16 TGTGCCAGCAGCACAAGACAGGGGGACGGCTACAATGAGCAGTTCTTC CASSTRQGDGYNEQFF
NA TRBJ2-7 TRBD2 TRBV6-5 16 TGTGCCAGCAGTTGGGGACTAGCGGGGGACTCCTACGAGCAGTACTTC CASSWGLAGDSYEQYF
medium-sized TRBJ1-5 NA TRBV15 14 TGTGCCACCAGCAGAGCCGCTTTCAATCAGCCCCAGCATTTT CATSRAAFNQPQHF
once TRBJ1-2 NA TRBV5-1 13 TGCGCCAGCAGCTTGGACGGATACTATGGCTACACCTTC CASSLDGYYGYTF
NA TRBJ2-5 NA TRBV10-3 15 TGTGCCATCAGTCGGGGGTCGGGGGCGGAAGAGACCCAGTACTTC CAISRGSGAEETQYF
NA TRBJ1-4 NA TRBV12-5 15 TGTGCTAGTGGTACGGCACAGCCGACTAATGAAAAACTGTTTTTT CASGTAQPTNEKLFF
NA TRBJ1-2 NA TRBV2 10 TGTGCCAGCCGGTACTATGGCTACACCTTC CASRYYGYTF
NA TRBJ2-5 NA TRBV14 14 TGTGCCAGCAGCCAAGCCCTCTTCGGCCAGACCCAGTACTTC CASSQALFGQTQYF